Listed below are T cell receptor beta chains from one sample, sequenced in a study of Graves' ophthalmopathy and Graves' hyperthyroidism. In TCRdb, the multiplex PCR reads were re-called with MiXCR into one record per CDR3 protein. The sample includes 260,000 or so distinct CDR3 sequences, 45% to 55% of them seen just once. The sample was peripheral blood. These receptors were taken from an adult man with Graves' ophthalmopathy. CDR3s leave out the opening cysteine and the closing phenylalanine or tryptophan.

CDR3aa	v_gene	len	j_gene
ASSLMVAGELF	TRBV7-3	11	TRBJ2-2
ASSQLMGMTNTEAF	TRBV7-8	14	TRBJ1-1
ASSRQMANEKLF	TRBV2	12	TRBJ1-4
ASSRDQGYTEAF	TRBV3-1	12	TRBJ1-1
ASSLGRQEGQY	TRBV7-9	11	TRBJ2-7
ASGSPSGLNTGELF	TRBV12-3/TRBV12-4	14	TRBJ2-2
ASSFDDPLNTEAF	TRBV7-2	13	TRBJ1-1
ASRSRQGGETQY	TRBV7-8	12	TRBJ2-5
SASLPFRHSNQPQH	TRBV20-1	14	TRBJ1-5
ASSPYRQEGYT	TRBV19	11	TRBJ1-2